These 12 T cell receptor beta chains came from one sample sequenced in a study of cytomegalovirus exposure and HLA in healthy donors. A multiplex PCR was run with 60 Vbeta primers and 13 Jbeta primers. The protocol was immunoSEQ multiplex PCR, while the TCRdb copy is restricted to in-frame clones and leaves out a portion. The sample consists of 170,000 or so clones, 75% to 85% of them appearing once. The sample consisted of PBMCs. The receptors were sampled from a young man in good health and CMV-seropositive.

The chain couples TRBV15 to TRBJ2-1; TRBD1 matches 8 bases. J gave up 4 bases and V 0 bases, and 11 bases lay outside the gene matches. Germline V gene sequence: CDR1 LNHNV, CDR2 YYDKDF (reference sequence). The CDR3 totals 18 residues. Written as DNA, the CDR3 is TGTGCCACCAGCAGAGATCCGGTTGGGCGGACAGGGTACAATGAGCAGTTCTTC. This gives the protein CATSRDPVGRTGYNEQFF.

The chain couples TRBV6-1 to TRBJ1-2, with TRBD1 identical over 8 bases. Germline CDR1 reads MNHNS; CDR2 reads SASEGT. The CDR3 runs 16 residues. Trimming at V came to 4 bases and at J to 0 bases, leaving 7 bases not matched to a gene. CDR3: CASSVRTGKANYGYTF. The CDR3 region has the DNA TGTGCCAGCAGTGTCAGGACAGGGAAGGCTAACTATGGCTACACCTTC.

J is TRBJ2-2 and V is TRBV5-6, with 7 bases that match TRBD2. The CDR3 totals 18 residues. From germline, CDR1 is SGHDT and CDR2 YYEEEE. The V and J ends lost 4 bases and 4 bases, in that order; junction bases with no gene match: 16. The CDR3 here is CASSPGEPAGVPTGELFF. The CDR3 DNA is TGTGCCAGCAGCCCCGGTGAGCCTGCGGGAGTACCCACCGGGGAGCTGTTTTTT.

The V gene is TRBV7-9, the J gene TRBJ2-7; D remains unclear. CDR3 length: 16 amino acids. Germline V gene sequence: CDR1 SEHNR, CDR2 FQNEAQ (reference sequence). V lost 2 bases, J lost 0 bases, and 14 bases lay in between. The CDR3 protein is CASSLSSSGSSYEQYF. CDR3 sequence (DNA): TGTGCCAGCAGCTTAAGTTCTTCAGGCAGCTCCTACGAGCAGTACTTC.

V gene TRBV7-6 combines with J gene TRBJ2-1; 8 nucleotides match TRBD2. J was trimmed by 3 bases and V by 0 bases; bases with no gene match: 4. The length of the CDR3 is 16 residues. The V gene's germline CDR1 is SGHVS and CDR2 FNYEAQ. The CDR3 here is CASSLAPSGSYNEQFF. The CDR3 DNA sequence: TGTGCCAGCAGCTTAGCGCCAAGCGGGAGCTACAATGAGCAGTTCTTC.

The chain carries TRBV4-3 and TRBJ1-6, with D unresolved. Germline values: CDR1 LGHNA, CDR2 YSLEER. The CDR3 spans 16 residues. Trimming stripped 6 bases from V and 6 bases from J, with 18 bases between. CDR3 sequence: CASRYEASALNSPLHF. Here the CDR3 DNA reads TGCGCCAGCAGATACGAGGCCTCCGCCCTTAATTCACCCCTCCACTTT.

The chain uses TRBV6-1 and TRBJ1-1; D may be TRBD1 (6 bases). V lost 7 bases and J lost 7, with 16 bases in between. The CDR3 consists of 13 residues. CDR1 is MNHNS and CDR2 is SASEGT in the germline V gene. The CDR3 coding sequence is TGTGCCAGCATAAAGACAGGATCGATTGAAGCTTTCTTT. Amino acid sequence: CASIKTGSIEAFF.

This chain uses TRBV5-1 with TRBJ2-1; D uncertain. This CDR3 region has 16 residues. Trimming cost V 0 bases and J 1 base, with 11 bases left between them. Germline loops: CDR1 SGHRS, CDR2 YFSETQ. As DNA, the CDR3 is TGCGCCAGCAGCTTGGCGGCTTTGACTTCCTACAATGAGCAGTTCTTC. Protein product: CASSLAALTSYNEQFF.

The V and J genes are TRBV7-8 and TRBJ1-2, with D possibly matching TRBD1 (5 bases). From germline, CDR1 is SGHVS and CDR2 FQNEAQ. With 1 base removed from V and 5 bases from J, the gap between germline ends came to 14 bases. This CDR3 has 15 amino acids. DNA for the CDR3: TGTGCCAGCAGCTTAGGACGATCGGGGGGGTATGGCTACACCTTC. Translating gives CASSLGRSGGYGYTF.

The chain employs TRBV18 and TRBJ2-7; TRBD2 agrees at 9 bases. CDR1 is KGHSH, CDR2 LQKENI, per germline. The CDR3 extends over 13 amino acids. V shed 3 bases and J 6 bases; nucleotides not matched to a gene: 3. Written as DNA, the CDR3 is TGTGCCAGCTCACCGGGACTAGCTGGCGAGCAGTACTTC. Its protein product is CASSPGLAGEQYF. The whole variable domain, remainder taken from reference TRBV18 and TRBJ2-7, is NAGVMQNPRHLVRRRGQEARLRCSPMKGHSHVYWYRQLPEEGLKFMVYLQKENIIDESGMPKERFSAEFPKEGPSILRIQQVVRGDSAAYFCASSPGLAGEQYFGPGTRLTVT.

The V gene is TRBV19, the J gene TRBJ1-2, with 12 bases identical to TRBD1. CDR1 and CDR2 (germline): LNHDA, SQIVND (reference sequence). V shed 5 bases and J 2 bases; nucleotides not matched to a gene: 18. The CDR3 is 20 residues long. CDR3 loop: CASSPGSGGQGAKENYGYTF. As DNA, the CDR3 is TGTGCCAGTAGTCCAGGGAGCGGGGGACAGGGGGCTAAAGAGAACTATGGCTACACCTTC.

The rearrangement joins TRBV4-2 to TRBJ2-7; 8 nucleotides match TRBD2. Trimming at V came to 0 bases and at J to 0 bases, leaving 4 bases not matched to a gene. This CDR3 has 16 amino acids. Per the germline V gene, CDR1 is LGHNA and CDR2 is YNFKEQ. CDR3 DNA: TGTGCCAGCAGCCAAGAAATAGCGGGAAGCTCCTACGAGCAGTACTTC. Residues: CASSQEIAGSSYEQYF.